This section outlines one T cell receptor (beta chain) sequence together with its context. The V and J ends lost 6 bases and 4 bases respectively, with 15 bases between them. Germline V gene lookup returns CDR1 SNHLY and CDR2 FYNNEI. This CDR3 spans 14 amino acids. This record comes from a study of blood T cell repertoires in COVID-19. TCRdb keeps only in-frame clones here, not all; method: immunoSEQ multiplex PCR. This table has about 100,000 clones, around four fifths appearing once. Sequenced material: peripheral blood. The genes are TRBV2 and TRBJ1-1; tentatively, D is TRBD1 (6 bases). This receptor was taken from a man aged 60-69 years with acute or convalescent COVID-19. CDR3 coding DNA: TGTGCCAGCAGCGAGGGGGGGGCGTTCACTGAAGCTTTCTTT. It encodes CASSEGGAFTEAFF.